This is a list of T cell receptor beta chains from one sample in a study of OX40 agonist ivuxolimab in advanced cancers. TCRdb's copy holds only in-frame clones and misses some; the assay was immunoSEQ multiplex PCR. The data show some 50,000 clones, about 80% seen once. The specimen was CD4+ or CD8+ T cells sorted from blood, collected in a trial of the OX40 agonist ivuxolimab. All receptors derive from an adult with an advanced solid tumor such as melanoma, head and neck, liver or kidney cancer. CDR3s include the opening cysteine and the closing phenylalanine or tryptophan. Clone size, where shown, is once, few, many, or a class for clones that have expanded.

J gene: TRBJ2-7
clone size: few
V gene: TRBV6-5
CDR3 protein: CASSTARQGLYF

J gene: TRBJ2-5
clone size: .
V gene: TRBV4-3
CDR3 protein: CASSQDRGTSGRDETQYF

J gene: TRBJ2-1
clone size: .
V gene: TRBV4-2
CDR3 protein: CASSQEGQGSYNEQFF

J gene: TRBJ1-2
clone size: .
V gene: TRBV5-1
CDR3 protein: CASSYSTGDYGYTF

J gene: TRBJ2-2
clone size: once
V gene: TRBV4-2
CDR3 protein: CASSQLADDTGELFF

J gene: TRBJ2-7
clone size: few
V gene: TRBV7-2
CDR3 protein: CASSLLQGGAYEQYF

J gene: TRBJ1-2
clone size: .
V gene: TRBV11-2
CDR3 protein: CASSPRQGRYGYTF

J gene: TRBJ2-7
clone size: .
V gene: TRBV5-1
CDR3 protein: CASSLLRGGSHEQYF

J gene: TRBJ2-7
clone size: .
V gene: TRBV5-3
CDR3 protein: CARSLLYTSGNPYEQYF

J gene: TRBJ2-1
clone size: .
V gene: TRBV5-1
CDR3 protein: CASSLGAWRDEQFF

J gene: TRBJ2-5
clone size: .
V gene: TRBV5-7
CDR3 protein: CASSLGQLAGETQYF

J gene: TRBJ2-1
clone size: few
V gene: TRBV29-1
CDR3 protein: CSVESSGGYNEQFF

J gene: TRBJ2-5
clone size: .
V gene: TRBV11-2
CDR3 protein: CASSPETLGETQYF

J gene: TRBJ2-5
clone size: few
V gene: TRBV19
CDR3 protein: CASSMNAGGETQYF

J gene: TRBJ2-3
clone size: .
V gene: TRBV5-8
CDR3 protein: CASRKQGVDTQYF

J gene: TRBJ2-1
clone size: .
V gene: TRBV4-3
CDR3 protein: CASSQDWTAYNEQFF

J gene: TRBJ2-2
clone size: .
V gene: TRBV18
CDR3 protein: CASSPPTSGSYGGELFF

J gene: TRBJ2-2
clone size: .
V gene: TRBV19
CDR3 protein: CASRPREGRGTGELFF

J gene: TRBJ2-3
clone size: .
V gene: TRBV28
CDR3 protein: CASTRDTQYF

J gene: TRBJ1-1
clone size: .
V gene: TRBV4-3
CDR3 protein: CASSQDTSGGNTEAFF

J gene: TRBJ1-3
clone size: .
V gene: TRBV7-2
CDR3 protein: CASSLVGESGNTIYF

J gene: TRBJ2-5
clone size: .
V gene: TRBV28
CDR3 protein: CASSPPMVRGETQYF

J gene: TRBJ1-5
clone size: .
V gene: TRBV6-1
CDR3 protein: CASSGNRGEPQHF

J gene: TRBJ2-7
clone size: .
V gene: TRBV4-2
CDR3 protein: CASSQRQTSGSEEQYF

J gene: TRBJ1-3
clone size: .
V gene: TRBV5-6
CDR3 protein: CASSQGQGAGGNTIYF

J gene: TRBJ1-2
clone size: .
V gene: TRBV7-2
CDR3 protein: CASSSEGRYYGYTF

J gene: TRBJ2-3
clone size: .
V gene: TRBV19
CDR3 protein: CASSIMGDTQYF

J gene: TRBJ2-5
clone size: .
V gene: TRBV5-1
CDR3 protein: CASTTGTLEETQYF

J gene: TRBJ2-7
clone size: .
V gene: TRBV7-9
CDR3 protein: CASSRVSYEQYF

J gene: TRBJ2-7
clone size: .
V gene: TRBV11-3
CDR3 protein: CASSLARGEQYF

J gene: TRBJ2-3
clone size: once
V gene: TRBV7-2
CDR3 protein: CASSLNVMDTQYF

J gene: TRBJ2-5
clone size: .
V gene: TRBV7-2
CDR3 protein: CASSFSGETQYF

J gene: TRBJ1-2
clone size: .
V gene: TRBV6-1
CDR3 protein: CASSDKLGYTF

J gene: TRBJ2-6
clone size: .
V gene: TRBV18
CDR3 protein: CASSPYTVARHSGANVLTF

J gene: TRBJ2-2
clone size: few
V gene: TRBV7-9
CDR3 protein: CASSLNRLASNTGELFF

J gene: TRBJ2-4
clone size: .
V gene: TRBV11-2
CDR3 protein: CASSWQENIQYF

J gene: TRBJ2-1
clone size: .
V gene: TRBV6-6
CDR3 protein: CAIENAISSYNEQFF

J gene: TRBJ2-1
clone size: .
V gene: TRBV6-4
CDR3 protein: CASSDDAGAPNEQFF

J gene: TRBJ1-4
clone size: .
V gene: TRBV5-4
CDR3 protein: CASSLGGPTEKLFF

J gene: TRBJ2-5
clone size: .
V gene: TRBV9
CDR3 protein: CASSVAGTSGRGEQYF

J gene: TRBJ1-2
clone size: .
V gene: TRBV7-2
CDR3 protein: CASSLDNYGYTF

J gene: TRBJ2-7
clone size: .
V gene: TRBV14
CDR3 protein: CASSLGLEYEQYF

J gene: TRBJ2-1
clone size: .
V gene: TRBV7-8
CDR3 protein: CASRKLAGDEQFF

J gene: TRBJ2-5
clone size: .
V gene: TRBV18
CDR3 protein: CASSPSGRTETQYF

J gene: TRBJ1-4
clone size: .
V gene: TRBV30
CDR3 protein: CAWSVDRLIGKLFF

J gene: TRBJ1-2
clone size: .
V gene: TRBV9
CDR3 protein: CASSVAGLNYGYTF

J gene: TRBJ2-3
clone size: .
V gene: TRBV5-1
CDR3 protein: CASSRTSLSGTDTQYF

J gene: TRBJ1-1
clone size: .
V gene: TRBV25-1
CDR3 protein: CASSDSRGGKNTEAFF

J gene: TRBJ2-7
clone size: .
V gene: TRBV5-4
CDR3 protein: CASSPSPENPYEQYF

J gene: TRBJ2-3
clone size: .
V gene: TRBV6-5
CDR3 protein: CASSQALRGNTQYF

J gene: TRBJ2-7
clone size: .
V gene: TRBV13
CDR3 protein: CASSLVTSGRTYEQYF

J gene: TRBJ2-1
clone size: .
V gene: TRBV27
CDR3 protein: CASNRAGLWFF

J gene: TRBJ2-5
clone size: .
V gene: TRBV7-9
CDR3 protein: CASSPGTGQETQYF

J gene: TRBJ2-7
clone size: .
V gene: TRBV2
CDR3 protein: CASRLSGLGYEQYF

J gene: TRBJ2-1
clone size: .
V gene: TRBV29-1
CDR3 protein: CSVRNPSGNEQFF

J gene: TRBJ2-1
clone size: .
V gene: TRBV29-1
CDR3 protein: CSGGRQGPYNEQFF

J gene: TRBJ2-6
clone size: .
V gene: TRBV4-3
CDR3 protein: CASSQEVSHSGANVLTF

J gene: TRBJ1-1
clone size: .
V gene: TRBV7-2
CDR3 protein: CASSLAIGPSVF

J gene: TRBJ2-7
clone size: .
V gene: TRBV7-2
CDR3 protein: CASSLVAYEQYF

J gene: TRBJ2-7
clone size: .
V gene: TRBV19
CDR3 protein: CATKRRTGAYEQYF